The T cell receptor (beta chain) under discussion was sequenced for a study of shared clonotypes between healthy human individuals. Looking at the study overall: The study enrolled a couple of women and three men aged 18 to 49. CD4 naive and CD4 memory each took three plates per donor, while CD8 naive took two and CD8 memory one.

Researchers partitioned CD4+ cells into CD45RA+ naive and CD45RA-negative memory subsets. The study, taken as a whole, reports: Non-shared clonotypes showed lower generation probabilities than clonotypes common to all four donors.

The protocol was immunoSEQ multiplex PCR, while the TCRdb copy is restricted to in-frame clones and leaves out a portion. The sample has some 2,000,000 clones; almost 96% are singletons. This CDR3 comprises 16 residues. Germline V lookup: CDR1 MNHNS, CDR2 SASEGT. Trimming removed 3 bases at V and 0 bases at J, with 12 bases between. On this clone itself: Its antigen is currently unknown.

This clonotype was sampled from a man between 18 and 35 years old in good health. V gene TRBV6-1 combines with J gene TRBJ1-3, with D unresolved. The sequenced sample consisted of naive CD4+ T cells sorted from blood. The sample's subset: CD45RA+ positively selected. The CDR3 sequence: CASSDGAANSGNTIYF. In nucleotides, the CDR3 is TGTGCCAGCAGTGACGGTGCGGCAAACTCTGGAAACACCATATATTTT.